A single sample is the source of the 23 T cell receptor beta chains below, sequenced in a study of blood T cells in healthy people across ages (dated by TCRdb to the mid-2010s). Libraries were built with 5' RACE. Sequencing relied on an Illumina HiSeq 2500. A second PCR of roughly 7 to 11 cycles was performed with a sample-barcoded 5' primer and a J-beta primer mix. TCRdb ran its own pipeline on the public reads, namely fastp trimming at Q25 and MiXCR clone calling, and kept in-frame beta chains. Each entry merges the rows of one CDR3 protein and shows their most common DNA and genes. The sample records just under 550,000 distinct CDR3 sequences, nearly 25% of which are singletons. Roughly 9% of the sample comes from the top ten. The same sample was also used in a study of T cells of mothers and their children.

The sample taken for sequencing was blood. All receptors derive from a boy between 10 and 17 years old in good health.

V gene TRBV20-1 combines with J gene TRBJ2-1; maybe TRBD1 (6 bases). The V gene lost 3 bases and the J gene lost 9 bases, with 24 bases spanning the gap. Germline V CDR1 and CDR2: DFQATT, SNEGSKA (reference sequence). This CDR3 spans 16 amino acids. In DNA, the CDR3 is TGCAGTGCTAGTGATCCCGGACAGCCCGGGCGTGGTGAGCAGTTCTTC. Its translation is CSASDPGQPGRGEQFF.

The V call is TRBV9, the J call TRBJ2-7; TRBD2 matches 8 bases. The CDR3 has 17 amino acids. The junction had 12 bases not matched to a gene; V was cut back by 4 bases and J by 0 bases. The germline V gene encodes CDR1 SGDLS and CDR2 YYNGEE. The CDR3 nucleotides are TGTGCCAGCAGCCCTTCGGGGGGGGCTCCAATCTCCTACGAGCAGTACTTC. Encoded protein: CASSPSGGAPISYEQYF. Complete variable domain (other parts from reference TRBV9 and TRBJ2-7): DSGVTQTPKHLITATGQRVTLRCSPRSGDLSVYWYQQSLDQGLQFLIQYYNGEERAKGNILERFSAQQFPDLHSELNLSSLELGDSALYFCASSPSGGAPISYEQYFGPGTRLTVT.

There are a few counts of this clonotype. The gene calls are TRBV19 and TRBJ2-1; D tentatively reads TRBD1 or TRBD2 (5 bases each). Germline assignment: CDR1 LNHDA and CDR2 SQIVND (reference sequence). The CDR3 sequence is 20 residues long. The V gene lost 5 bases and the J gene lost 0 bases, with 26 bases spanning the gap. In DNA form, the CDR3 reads TGTGCCAGTAGTCCGCAGCCGGGACGTTACCAAGGGAGCTCCTACAATGAGCAGTTCTTC. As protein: CASSPQPGRYQGSSYNEQFF. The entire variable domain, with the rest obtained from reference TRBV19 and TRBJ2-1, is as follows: DGGITQSPKYLFRKEGQNVTLSCEQNLNHDAMYWYRQDPGQGLRLIYYSQIVNDFQKGDIAEGYSVSREKKESFPLTVTSAQKNPTAFYLCASSPQPGRYQGSSYNEQFFGPGTRLTVL.

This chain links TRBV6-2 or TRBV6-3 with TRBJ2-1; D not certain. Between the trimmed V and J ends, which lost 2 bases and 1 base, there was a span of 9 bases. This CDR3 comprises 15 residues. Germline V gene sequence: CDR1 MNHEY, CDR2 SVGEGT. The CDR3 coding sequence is TGTGCCAGCAGTTACGTGGTGGGGTCCTACAATGAGCAGTTCTTC. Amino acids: CASSYVVGSYNEQFF.

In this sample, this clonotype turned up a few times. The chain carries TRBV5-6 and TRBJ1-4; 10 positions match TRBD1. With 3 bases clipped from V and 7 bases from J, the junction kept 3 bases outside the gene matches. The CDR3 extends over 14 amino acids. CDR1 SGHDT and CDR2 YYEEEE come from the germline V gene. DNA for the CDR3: TGTGCCAGCAGCTGGGGACAGGGGAGTGAAAAACTGTTTTTT. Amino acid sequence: CASSWGQGSEKLFF.

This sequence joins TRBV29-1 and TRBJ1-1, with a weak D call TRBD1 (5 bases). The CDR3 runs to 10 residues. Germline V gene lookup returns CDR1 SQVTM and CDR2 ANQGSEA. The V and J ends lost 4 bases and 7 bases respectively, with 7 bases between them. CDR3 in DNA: TGCAGCGTTGTAGGGGTTGAAGCTTTCTTT. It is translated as CSVVGVEAFF.

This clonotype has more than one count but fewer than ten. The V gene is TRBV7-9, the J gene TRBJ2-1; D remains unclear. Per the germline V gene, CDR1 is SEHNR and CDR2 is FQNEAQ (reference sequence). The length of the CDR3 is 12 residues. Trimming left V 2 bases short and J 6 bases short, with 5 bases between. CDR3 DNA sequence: TGTGCCAGCAGCTTAAGCTCCAATGAGCAGTTCTTC. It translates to CASSLSSNEQFF.

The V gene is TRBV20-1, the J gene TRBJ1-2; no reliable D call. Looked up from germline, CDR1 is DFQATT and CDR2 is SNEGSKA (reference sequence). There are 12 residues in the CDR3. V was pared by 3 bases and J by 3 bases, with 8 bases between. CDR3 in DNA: TGCAGTGCTAGTCAGCTCGACTATGGCTACACCTTC. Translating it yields CSASQLDYGYTF.

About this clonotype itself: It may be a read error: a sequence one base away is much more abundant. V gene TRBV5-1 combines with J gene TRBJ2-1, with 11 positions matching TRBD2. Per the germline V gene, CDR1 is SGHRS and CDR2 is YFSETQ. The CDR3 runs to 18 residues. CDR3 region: CASSLTPGLAADYNEQCF. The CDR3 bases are TGCGCCAGCAGCTTGACACCGGGACTAGCGGCTGACTACAATGAGCAGTGCTTC.

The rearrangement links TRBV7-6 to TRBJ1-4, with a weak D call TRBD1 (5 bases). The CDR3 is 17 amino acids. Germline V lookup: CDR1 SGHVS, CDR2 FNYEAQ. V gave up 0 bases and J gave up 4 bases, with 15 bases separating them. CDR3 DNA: TGTGCCAGCAGCTTAGCGCTGTCAGGGCGCAGTAATGAAAAACTGTTTTTT. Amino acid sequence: CASSLALSGRSNEKLFF.

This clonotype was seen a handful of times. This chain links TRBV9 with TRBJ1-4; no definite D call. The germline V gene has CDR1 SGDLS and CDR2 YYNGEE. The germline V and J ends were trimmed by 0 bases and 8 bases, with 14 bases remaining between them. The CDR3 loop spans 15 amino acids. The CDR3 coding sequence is TGTGCCAGCAGCGTAGCTGGAAACGTGAGGGAAAAACTGTTTTTT. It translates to CASSVAGNVREKLFF. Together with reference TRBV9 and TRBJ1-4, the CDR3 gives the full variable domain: DSGVTQTPKHLITATGQRVTLRCSPRSGDLSVYWYQQSLDQGLQFLIQYYNGEERAKGNILERFSAQQFPDLHSELNLSSLELGDSALYFCASSVAGNVREKLFFGSGTQLSVL.

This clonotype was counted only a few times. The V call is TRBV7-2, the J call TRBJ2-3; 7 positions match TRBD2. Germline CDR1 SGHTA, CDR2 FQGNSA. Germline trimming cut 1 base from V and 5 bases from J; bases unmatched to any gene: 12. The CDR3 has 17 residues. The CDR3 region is CASSLVASGPRGDTQYF. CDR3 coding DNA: TGTGCCAGCAGCTTAGTCGCTAGCGGACCCCGTGGAGATACGCAGTATTTT.

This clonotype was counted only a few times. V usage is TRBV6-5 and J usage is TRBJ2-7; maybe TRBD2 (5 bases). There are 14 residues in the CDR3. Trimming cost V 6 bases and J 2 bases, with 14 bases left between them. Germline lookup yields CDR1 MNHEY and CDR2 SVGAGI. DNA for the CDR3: TGTGCCAGCAGCCGCGAGGAGGCGGCCTACGAGCAGTACTTC. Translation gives CASSREEAAYEQYF.

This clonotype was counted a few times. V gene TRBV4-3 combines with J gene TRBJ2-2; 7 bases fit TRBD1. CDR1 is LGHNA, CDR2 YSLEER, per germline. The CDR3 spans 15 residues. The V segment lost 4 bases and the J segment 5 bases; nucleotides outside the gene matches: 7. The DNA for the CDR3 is TGCGCCAGCAGCCTTAGGTTCAGGGGGACCGGGGAGCTGTTTTTT. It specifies CASSLRFRGTGELFF.

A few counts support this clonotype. The chain's CDR3 is CASSLALLSSSPLHF. The CDR3 nucleotides are TGCGCCAGCAGCTTGGCCTTACTTTCGAGTTCACCCCTCCACTTT. This chain links TRBV5-1 with TRBJ1-6; D ambiguous. The V end was cut by 0 bases, the J end by 9 bases, with 13 bases between. This CDR3 is built from 15 residues. CDR1 and CDR2 (germline): SGHRS, YFSETQ.

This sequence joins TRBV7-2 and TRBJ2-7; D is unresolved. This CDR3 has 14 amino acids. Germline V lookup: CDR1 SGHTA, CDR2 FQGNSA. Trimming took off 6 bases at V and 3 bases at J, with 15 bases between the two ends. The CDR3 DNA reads TGTGCCAGCAGTTCTGGCAGGACCCTCTACGAGCAGTACTTC. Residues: CASSSGRTLYEQYF. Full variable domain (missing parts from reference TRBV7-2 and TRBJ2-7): GAGVSQSPSNKVTEKGKDVELRCDPISGHTALYWYRQSLGQGLEFLIYFQGNSAPDKSGLPSDRFSAERTGGSVSTLTIQRTQQEDSAVYLCASSSGRTLYEQYFGPGTRLTVT.

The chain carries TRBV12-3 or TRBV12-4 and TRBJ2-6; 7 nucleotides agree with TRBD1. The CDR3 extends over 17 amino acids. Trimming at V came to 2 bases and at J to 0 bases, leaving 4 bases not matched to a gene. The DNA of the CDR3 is TGTGCCAGCAGTTTACTGGACAGGTTCTCTGGGGCCAACGTCCTGACTTTC. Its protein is CASSLLDRFSGANVLTF.

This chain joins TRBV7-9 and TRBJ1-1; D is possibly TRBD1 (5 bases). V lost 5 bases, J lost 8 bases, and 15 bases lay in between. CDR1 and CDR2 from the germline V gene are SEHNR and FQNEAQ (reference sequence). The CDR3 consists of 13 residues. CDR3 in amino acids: CASSIRDGGEAFF. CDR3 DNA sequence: TGTGCCAGCAGCATCCGGGACGGGGGGGAAGCTTTCTTT.

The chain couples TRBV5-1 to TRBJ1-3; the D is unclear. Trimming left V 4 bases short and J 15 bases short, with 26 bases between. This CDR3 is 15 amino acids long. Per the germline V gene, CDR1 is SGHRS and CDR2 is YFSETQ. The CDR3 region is CASSVDAFSGNITYF. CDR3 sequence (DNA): TGCGCCAGCAGCGTGGACGCCTTCTCTGGAAACATCACATATTTT.

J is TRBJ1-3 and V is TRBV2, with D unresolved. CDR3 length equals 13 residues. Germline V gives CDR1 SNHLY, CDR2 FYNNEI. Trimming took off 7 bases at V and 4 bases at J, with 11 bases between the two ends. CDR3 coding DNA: TGTGCCAGCACGAGGGAGCGAGGAAACACCATATATTTT. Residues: CASTRERGNTIYF.

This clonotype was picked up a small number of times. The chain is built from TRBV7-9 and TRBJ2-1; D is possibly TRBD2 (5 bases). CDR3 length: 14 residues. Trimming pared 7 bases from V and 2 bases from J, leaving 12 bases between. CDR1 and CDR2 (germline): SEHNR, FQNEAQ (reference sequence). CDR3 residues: CASTVAGTYNEQFF. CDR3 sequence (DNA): TGTGCCAGCACCGTCGCGGGTACCTACAATGAGCAGTTCTTC.

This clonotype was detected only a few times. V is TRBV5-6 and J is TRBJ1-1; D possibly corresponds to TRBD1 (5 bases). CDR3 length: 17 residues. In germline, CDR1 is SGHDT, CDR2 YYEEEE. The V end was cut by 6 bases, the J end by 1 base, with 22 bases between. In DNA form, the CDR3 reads TGTGCCAGCACCAACAGTTTTATTTGGGGCGGGAACACTGAAGCTTTCTTT. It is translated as CASTNSFIWGGNTEAFF.

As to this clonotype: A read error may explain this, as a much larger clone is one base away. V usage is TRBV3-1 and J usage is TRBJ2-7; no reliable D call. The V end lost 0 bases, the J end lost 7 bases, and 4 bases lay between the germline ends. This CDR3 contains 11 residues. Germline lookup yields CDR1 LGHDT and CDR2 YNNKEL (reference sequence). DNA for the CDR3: TGTGCCAGCAGCCAAGATTGGGAGCAGTACTTC. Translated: CASSQDWEQYF.